The text below deals with one T cell receptor beta chain. The CDR3 has 16 residues. CDR1 is LNHDA and CDR2 is SQIVND in the germline V gene (reference sequence). V lost 3 bases to trimming and J lost 4 bases, with 16 bases between them. The sample is drawn from a study of control samples from healthy donors and cancer patients. The assay was immunoSEQ multiplex PCR, and TCRdb's table has in-frame clones only and misses some. This table holds 60,000 to 95,000 clones, around nine tenths found once. The sequence derives from a woman between 45 and 60 years old with colorectal cancer. Sequenced material: PBMCs. The chain couples TRBV19 to TRBJ1-5; the D gene is possibly TRBD1 (5 bases). The CDR3: CASSILQGARNQPQHF. DNA of the CDR3: TGTGCCAGTAGTATCCTTCAAGGGGCCCGGAATCAGCCCCAGCATTTT.